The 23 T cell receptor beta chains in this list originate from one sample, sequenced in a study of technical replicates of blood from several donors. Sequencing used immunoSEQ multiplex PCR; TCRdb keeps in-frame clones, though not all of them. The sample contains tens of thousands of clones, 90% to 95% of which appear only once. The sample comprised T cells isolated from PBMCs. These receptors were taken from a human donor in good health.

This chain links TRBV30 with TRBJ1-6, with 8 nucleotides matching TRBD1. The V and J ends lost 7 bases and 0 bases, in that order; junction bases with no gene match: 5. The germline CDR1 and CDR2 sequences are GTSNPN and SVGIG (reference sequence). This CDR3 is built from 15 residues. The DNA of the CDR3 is TGTGCCTACCGGACAGGGAGCTCCTATAATTCACCCCTCCACTTT. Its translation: CAYRTGSSYNSPLHF.

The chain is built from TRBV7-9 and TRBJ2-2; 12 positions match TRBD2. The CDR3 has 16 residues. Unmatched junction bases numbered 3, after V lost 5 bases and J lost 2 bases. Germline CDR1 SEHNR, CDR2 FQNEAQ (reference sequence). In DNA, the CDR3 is TGTGCCAGCAGCATGACTAGCGGGGGCAACACCGGGGAGCTGTTTTTT. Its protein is CASSMTSGGNTGELFF.

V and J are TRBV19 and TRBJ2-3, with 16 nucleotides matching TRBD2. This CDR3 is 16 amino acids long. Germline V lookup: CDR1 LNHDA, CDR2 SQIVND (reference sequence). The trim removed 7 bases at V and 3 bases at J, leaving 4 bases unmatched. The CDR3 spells CASTKGLAGGTDTQYF. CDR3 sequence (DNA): TGTGCCAGTACAAAGGGACTAGCGGGGGGGACAGATACGCAGTATTTT.

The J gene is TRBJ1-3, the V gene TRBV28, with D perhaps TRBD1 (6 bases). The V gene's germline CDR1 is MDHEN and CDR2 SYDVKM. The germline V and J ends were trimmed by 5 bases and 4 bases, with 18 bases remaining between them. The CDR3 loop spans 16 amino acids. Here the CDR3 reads CASSRVGGATGNTIYF. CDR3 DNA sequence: TGTGCCAGCAGTCGGGTGGGGGGGGCGACAGGAAACACCATATATTTT.

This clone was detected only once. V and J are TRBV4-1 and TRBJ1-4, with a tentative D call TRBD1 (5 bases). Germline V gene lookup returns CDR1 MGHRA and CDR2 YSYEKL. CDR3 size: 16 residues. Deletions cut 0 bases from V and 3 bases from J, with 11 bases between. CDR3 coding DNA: TGCGCCAGCAGCCAAGAACCGGAACAGGCTAATGAAAAACTGTTTTTT. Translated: CASSQEPEQANEKLFF.

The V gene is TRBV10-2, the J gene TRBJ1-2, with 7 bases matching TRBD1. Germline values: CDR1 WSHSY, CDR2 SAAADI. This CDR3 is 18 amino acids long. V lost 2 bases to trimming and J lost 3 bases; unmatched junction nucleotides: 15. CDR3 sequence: CASSERGPGQWGDYGYTF. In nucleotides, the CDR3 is TGCGCCAGCAGTGAGAGGGGACCGGGACAGTGGGGGGACTATGGCTACACCTTC.

Here the CDR3 DNA reads TGTGCCAGCAGCCGAGGGAGGACCTACAATGAGCAGTTCTTC. Translating gives CASSRGRTYNEQFF. This chain connects TRBV9 to TRBJ2-1; possible D gene TRBD2, 6 bases. Germline assignment: CDR1 SGDLS and CDR2 YYNGEE. The CDR3 has 14 residues. V shed 4 bases and J shed 2 bases, with 10 bases lying between them.

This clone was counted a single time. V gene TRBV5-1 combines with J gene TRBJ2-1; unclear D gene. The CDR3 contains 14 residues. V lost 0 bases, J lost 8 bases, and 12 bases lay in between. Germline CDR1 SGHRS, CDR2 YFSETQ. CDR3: CASSLVGSIDEQFF. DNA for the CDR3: TGCGCCAGCAGCTTGGTTGGTAGTATCGATGAGCAGTTCTTC.

The CDR3 is CASTPPGFEETQYF. The CDR3 nucleotides are TGTGCCAGTACCCCTCCGGGGTTCGAGGAGACCCAGTACTTC. The V call is TRBV19, the J call TRBJ2-5, with a weak D call TRBD2 (5 bases). The germline V gene encodes CDR1 LNHDA and CDR2 SQIVND (reference sequence). This CDR3 comprises 14 residues. The V and J ends lost 7 bases and 5 bases respectively, with 17 bases between them.

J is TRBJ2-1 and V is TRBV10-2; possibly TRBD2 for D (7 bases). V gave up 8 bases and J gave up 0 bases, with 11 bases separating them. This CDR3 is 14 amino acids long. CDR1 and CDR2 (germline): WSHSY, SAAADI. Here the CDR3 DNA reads TGCGCCAGCGAAGGGGGGGACTCCTACAATGAGCAGTTCTTC. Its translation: CASEGGDSYNEQFF.

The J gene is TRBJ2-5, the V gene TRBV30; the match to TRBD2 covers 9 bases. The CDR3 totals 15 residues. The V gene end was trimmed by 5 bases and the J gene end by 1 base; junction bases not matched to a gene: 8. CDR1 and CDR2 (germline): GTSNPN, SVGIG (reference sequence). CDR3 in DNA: TGTGCCTGGTCCCCGGGACTAGCTATCCAAGAGACCCAGTACTTC. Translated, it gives CAWSPGLAIQETQYF.

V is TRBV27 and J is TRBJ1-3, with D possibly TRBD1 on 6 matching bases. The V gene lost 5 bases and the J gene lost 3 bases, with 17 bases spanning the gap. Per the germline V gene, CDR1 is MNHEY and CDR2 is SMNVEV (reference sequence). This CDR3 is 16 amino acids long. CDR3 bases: TGTGCCAGCAGTGATCTAACAGGGCTTCTTGGAAACACCATATATTTT. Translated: CASSDLTGLLGNTIYF.

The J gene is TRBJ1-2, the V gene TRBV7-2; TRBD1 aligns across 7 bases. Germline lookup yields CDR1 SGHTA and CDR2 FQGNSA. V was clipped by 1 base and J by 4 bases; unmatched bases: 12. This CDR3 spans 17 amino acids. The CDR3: CASSLDGVGDSFYGYTF. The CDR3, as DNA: TGTGCCAGCAGCTTAGATGGGGTGGGGGACAGCTTCTATGGCTACACCTTC.

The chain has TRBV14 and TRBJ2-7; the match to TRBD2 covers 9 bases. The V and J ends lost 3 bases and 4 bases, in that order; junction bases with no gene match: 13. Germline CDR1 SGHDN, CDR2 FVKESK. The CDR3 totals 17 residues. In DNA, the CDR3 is TGTGCCAGCAGCCATGGCCTAGCGGGGCCCGTCCTGTACGAGCAGTACTTC. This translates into CASSHGLAGPVLYEQYF.

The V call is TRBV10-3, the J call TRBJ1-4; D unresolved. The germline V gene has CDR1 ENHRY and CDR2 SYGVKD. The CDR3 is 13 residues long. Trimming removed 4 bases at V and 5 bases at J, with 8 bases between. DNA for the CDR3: TGTGCCATCAGTGGACCGGGAAATGAAAAACTGTTTTTT. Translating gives CAISGPGNEKLFF.

The CDR3 coding sequence is TGTGCCAGCAGCCAAGAGAAAGGGGGCGCCAATAATTCACCCCTCCACTTT. Encoded protein: CASSQEKGGANNSPLHF. The genes are TRBV4-2 and TRBJ1-6; 7 bases line up with TRBD1. Germline V lookup: CDR1 LGHNA, CDR2 YNFKEQ. Germline trimming cut 0 bases from V and 5 bases from J; bases unmatched to any gene: 7. CDR3 length: 17 residues.

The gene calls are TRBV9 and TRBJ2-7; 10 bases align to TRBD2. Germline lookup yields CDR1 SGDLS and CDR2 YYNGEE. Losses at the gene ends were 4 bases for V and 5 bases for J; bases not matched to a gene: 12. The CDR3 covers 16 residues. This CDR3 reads CASSPRGSGGAHEQYF. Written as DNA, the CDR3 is TGTGCCAGCAGCCCTAGGGGCAGCGGGGGGGCTCACGAGCAGTACTTC. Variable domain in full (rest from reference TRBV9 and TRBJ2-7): DSGVTQTPKHLITATGQRVTLRCSPRSGDLSVYWYQQSLDQGLQFLIQYYNGEERAKGNILERFSAQQFPDLHSELNLSSLELGDSALYFCASSPRGSGGAHEQYFGPGTRLTVT.

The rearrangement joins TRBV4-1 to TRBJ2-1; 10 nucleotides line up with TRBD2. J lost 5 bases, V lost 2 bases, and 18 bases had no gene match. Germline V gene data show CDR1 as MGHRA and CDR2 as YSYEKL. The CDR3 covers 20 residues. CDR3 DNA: TGCGCCAGCAGCCAACTTCCAGGACCGCTAGCGGGGGAATCCGACAATGAGCAGTTCTTC. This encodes CASSQLPGPLAGESDNEQFF.

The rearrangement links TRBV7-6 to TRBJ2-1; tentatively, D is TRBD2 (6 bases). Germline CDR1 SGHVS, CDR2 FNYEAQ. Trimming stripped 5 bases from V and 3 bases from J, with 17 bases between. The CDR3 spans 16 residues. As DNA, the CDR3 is TGTGCCAGCAGCCCGCTCGGGAGCGACGTCTACAATGAGCAGTTCTTC. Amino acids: CASSPLGSDVYNEQFF.

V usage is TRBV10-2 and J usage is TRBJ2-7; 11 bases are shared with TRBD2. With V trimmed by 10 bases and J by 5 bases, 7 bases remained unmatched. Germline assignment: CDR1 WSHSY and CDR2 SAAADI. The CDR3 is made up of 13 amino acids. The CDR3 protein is CATSLAGVDEQYF. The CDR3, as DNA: TGCGCCACTTCACTAGCGGGAGTGGACGAGCAGTACTTC.

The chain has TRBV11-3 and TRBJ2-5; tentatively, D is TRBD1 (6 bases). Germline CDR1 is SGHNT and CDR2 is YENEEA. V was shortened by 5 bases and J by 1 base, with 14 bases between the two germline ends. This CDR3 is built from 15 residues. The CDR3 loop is CASSTRRQVQETQYF. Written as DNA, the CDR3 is TGTGCCAGCAGCACCCGTAGACAGGTCCAAGAGACCCAGTACTTC.

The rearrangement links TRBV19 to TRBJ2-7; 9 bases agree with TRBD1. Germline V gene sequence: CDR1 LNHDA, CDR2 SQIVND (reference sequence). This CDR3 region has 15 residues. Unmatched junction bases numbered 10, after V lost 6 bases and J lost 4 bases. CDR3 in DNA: TGTGCCAGTAGCGACCGGGACAGGGCAACGTACGAGCAGTACTTC. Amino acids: CASSDRDRATYEQYF.

In DNA, the CDR3 is TGCGCCAGCAGCTTGGCCTGGGCGTTTTGGCGGGGGTCGTATCAAAAAGAGACCCAGTACTTC. Protein: CASSLAWAFWRGSYQKETQYF. The chain recombines TRBV5-1 with TRBJ2-5; TRBD2 agrees at 7 bases. This CDR3 has 21 residues. Germline CDR1 SGHRS, CDR2 YFSETQ. The ends lost 0 bases at V and 3 bases at J; junction bases unmatched: 23.